The rows below give T cell receptor beta chains drawn from one sample of a study of shared clonotypes between healthy human individuals. TCRdb's copy holds only in-frame clones and misses some; the assay was immunoSEQ multiplex PCR. The table includes fewer than 650,000 clones, around 78% detected once. The source material was PBMCs. These receptors originate from a woman aged 35 to 49 in good health. Some clones in this sample may be carry-over from other donors' samples. Both conserved end residues are part of each CDR3. A D gene is named only where the DNA matches it firmly. Where a row states a size, it is once, few, many or the class of an expanded clone; other rows omit it.

j_gene	abundance	d_gene	v_gene	CDR3nt	CDR3aa
TRBJ2-1	.	TRBD1	TRBV7-9	TGTGCCAGCAGTCTAGCCCGGACAGGGGGATACAATGAGCAGTTCTTC	CASSLARTGGYNEQFF
TRBJ1-2	.	TRBD1	TRBV19	TGTGCCAGTAGTCGACAGGGGGGGTCCCCACAATATGGCTACACCTTC	CASSRQGGSPQYGYTF
TRBJ2-1	few	TRBD1	TRBV30	TGTGCCTGGAGCGGACAGGTCAATGAGCAGTTCTTC	CAWSGQVNEQFF
TRBJ2-3	few	.	TRBV5-6	TGTGCCAGCAGCTCCCTAGTTCCAGATACGCAGTATTTT	CASSSLVPDTQYF
TRBJ2-3	.	.	TRBV25-1	TGTGCCAGCAGTGGTGCGGGAACAGATACGCAGTATTTT	CASSGAGTDTQYF
TRBJ2-1	.	TRBD2	TRBV5-1	TGCGCCAGCAGCTTGTCGGGAGGGCCGCGAGAGCAGTTCTTC	CASSLSGGPREQFF
TRBJ2-7	.	TRBD2	TRBV5-1	TGCGCCAGCAGCCGGGTAGGTCCTAGCGGGACTGTCGAGCAGTACTTC	CASSRVGPSGTVEQYF
TRBJ1-4	.	.	TRBV4-1	TGCGCCAGCAGCCTCCAATCGGGGGTAGATTATGAAAAACTGTTTTTT	CASSLQSGVDYEKLFF
TRBJ1-2	.	.	TRBV29-1	TGCAGCGGGGGGACTGCAACTAACTATGGCTACACCTTC	CSGGTATNYGYTF
TRBJ1-5	.	.	TRBV18	TGTGCCAGCTCACCTACAGCGAACGGTTGGGCCCAGCATTTT	CASSPTANGWAQHF
TRBJ2-5	few	TRBD1	TRBV11-2	TGTGCCAGCAGCTCGCGGACAGGGGGAGTAGAGACCCAGTACTTC	CASSSRTGGVETQYF
TRBJ2-1	.	TRBD2	TRBV10-3	TGTGCCATCATGGCGACGAGCGGGAGGCGCGATGAGCAGTTCTTC	CAIMATSGRRDEQFF
TRBJ2-5	.	TRBD2	TRBV18	TGTGCCAGCTCACCCGAACTAGCGGGAGAAGAGACCCAGTACTTC	CASSPELAGEETQYF
TRBJ2-5	.	.	TRBV5-1	TGCGCCAGCAGCTTCAGTGGGGGAGCGGAGACCCAGTACTTC	CASSFSGGAETQYF
TRBJ2-2	.	.	TRBV4-1	TGCGCCAGCAGCCAAGGGTTTGCTCTCGGGACCGGGGAGCTGTTTTTT	CASSQGFALGTGELFF
TRBJ2-1	.	TRBD2	TRBV28	TGTGCCACCCAGGAACGAGCGGGACGGCATGAGCAGTTCTTC	CATQERAGRHEQFF
TRBJ1-2	.	.	TRBV6-6	TGTGCCAGCCTTCAGATTCAGGACACCTTCTATGGCTACACCTTC	CASLQIQDTFYGYTF